Here is one TCR beta chain with its context. The antigen it binds to is not known. Base-call qualities are not available, and no considerably larger clone is one nucleotide away. This specimen comes from a study of T cell clones after liver transplantation (dated by TCRdb to the late 2010s). With respect to the entire study: ITN030ST, the source of the samples, was a randomized trial that attempted immunosuppression withdrawal within 2 years of liver transplantation. Donor-reactive T cell clones were identified by TCRbeta sequencing following a pre-transplant mixed lymphocyte reaction and were subsequently tracked in post-transplant blood. Third party-reactive TCRbeta sequences were also identified from pre-transplant MLRs to serve as an antigen-independent comparator for donor-reactive sequences. Of the eight recipients, a few were HCV-positive, while the remaining recipients had been transplanted for non-autoimmune, non-viral indications. Until randomization at 12-24 months post-transplant, subjects were given standard immunosuppression, with no induction therapy. Tolerance was defined as complete withdrawal of immunosuppression for at least one year without a rise in liver enzymes beyond twice the upper limit of normal. Blood samples were collected pre-transplant, pre-randomization before withdrawal, and post-randomization after either full withdrawal or failed withdrawal. The studied cohort comprised 8 liver transplant recipients, 3 classified as tolerant and 5 as non-tolerant.

Unstimulated PBMCs, after thawing, were stained for CD3, CD4 and CD8 and then FACS-sorted into CD3+CD4+ and CD3+CD8+ populations. Each of the 8 studied subjects was randomized to immunosuppression withdrawal. Genomic DNA was isolated with the Qiagen DNeasy Blood and Tissue Kit. Taken from the germline V gene, the CDR1 and CDR2 loops are SGHAT and FQNNGV. The CDR3 starts with the cysteine, ends with the phenylalanine, and has 15 residues. Only the CDR3 region is kept as DNA, spanning 45 bases read in frame from base 1. V is clipped by 0 bases and J by 0 bases, and the sequence between their germline boundaries is 8 bases long. Using immunoSEQ, frozen genomic DNA was subjected to high-throughput TCRbeta CDR3 sequencing, a process that included PCR amplification, mapping, bias correction and internal controls. As for the authors' bioinformatics: Only productive rearrangements were retained, and each unique TCRbeta sequence was defined by its CDR3 nucleotide sequence together with its V and J gene. Donor-reactive sequences required at least 5-fold expansion in CFSE-low cells versus unstimulated pre-transplant cells and at least 0.01% frequency. Minimum frequency thresholds were set for each subject on the basis of the unstimulated sample with the lowest template count, so that a detection power of at least 90% was ensured. Jensen-Shannon divergence between the top 1000 TCRbeta sequences post- versus pre-transplant served as the measure of repertoire turnover. Two-sided Fisher's exact tests were used to test for changes in the detection of donor-reactive sequences. TCRdb holds this immuneACCESS table with in-frame rearrangements only. Some clones are missing; in checked studies, unresolved V genes explain under half, and the rest has no known cause. V and J calls and clone size follow that table, whereas D and trimming were derived from the DNA. Within this sample are approximately 65,000 clones, with 90% to 95% of them counted one time only. Of the sample, more than 0.85% is held by the ten largest clones.

Paper-wide results and their limitations: Donor-reactive sequences decreased more than third party-reactive sequences, which suggests partial antigen-specific deletion that was not related to withdrawal success. Because no allograft tissue specimens were available, donor-reactive T cells may have migrated into the graft instead of being deleted. When repertoire turnover was accounted for, significantly reduced detection of donor-reactive sequences was found in 7 of 8 subjects for CD4 and in 8 of 8 subjects for CD8. In most of the 8 subjects, regardless of tolerance or HCV status, circulating donor-reactive CD4 TCRbeta sequences dropped significantly post-transplant. Conclusions were preliminary, limited by small, heterogeneous patient numbers and non-standardized post-transplant time points. In a couple of subjects, low numbers of available donor cells limited the measurable donor-reactive repertoire.

This specimen was CD4+ T cells from blood, taken about 25 months after liver transplant. This clonotype originated in a human patient who received a liver transplant. After a transplant, not all T cells may be the patient's own; some may come from the graft donor. The V and J genes are TRBV11-2 and TRBJ1-1; the D gene remains uncertain. CDR3 loop: CASSLEHVMNTEAFF. The nucleotide sequence reads as follows: TGTGCCAGCAGCTTAGAACACGTCATGAACACTGAAGCTTTCTTT.